This T cell receptor beta chain was identified during a study of blood T cell repertoires in COVID-19. Study-wide background: COVID-19 samples from acute and convalescent phases originated in the United States, Italy and Spain. PBMCs, B-cell-depleted T cells, or T cells were the source of the cDNA or gDNA that made up the material.

Produced via immunoSEQ multiplex PCR; TCRdb's table is partial and in-frame only. Among 90,000 to 120,000 clones, approximately 90% were seen once, and the ten largest hold about 6.8%. From germline, CDR1 is LNHDA and CDR2 SQIVND (reference sequence). J was trimmed by 0 bases and V by 7 bases; bases with no gene match: 4. The CDR3 runs 14 residues. The sample was peripheral blood. V is TRBV19 and J is TRBJ1-1, with 8 bases aligning to TRBD1. The TCR sequence derives from a man in his fifties with active or convalescent COVID-19. The CDR3 loop reads CASNQGAMNTEAFF. CDR3 bases: TGTGCCAGTAACCAGGGGGCCATGAACACTGAAGCTTTCTTT.